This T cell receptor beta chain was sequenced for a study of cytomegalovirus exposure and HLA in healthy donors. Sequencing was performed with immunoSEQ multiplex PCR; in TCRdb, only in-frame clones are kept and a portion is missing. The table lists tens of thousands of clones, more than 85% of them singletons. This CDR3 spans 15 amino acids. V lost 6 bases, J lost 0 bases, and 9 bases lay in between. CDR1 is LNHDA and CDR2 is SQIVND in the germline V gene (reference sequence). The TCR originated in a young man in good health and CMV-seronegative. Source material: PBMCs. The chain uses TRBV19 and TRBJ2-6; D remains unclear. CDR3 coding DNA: TGTGCCAGTAGAAAAGCCAACTCTGGGGCCAACGTCCTGACTTTC. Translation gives CASRKANSGANVLTF.